The clone carrying this T cell receptor (beta chain) was recorded once. Treatment in this sample: approximately 18 received Ad26.COV2.S at low or high dose, single or two shots; a few received placebo; per-sample allocation not given. Specimen acquisition occurred on day 63 following the initial vaccine or placebo injection. This sample stems from a study of Ad26.COV2.S vaccination and SARS-CoV-2 variants. Here immunoSEQ multiplex PCR was the method, and the copy in TCRdb shows in-frame clones only, minus some. Seen here are some 420,000 clones, approximately 88% observed once, and the top ten hold about 3.6%. The CDR3 contains 17 residues. Between the trimmed V and J ends, which lost 4 bases and 1 base, there was a span of 18 bases. Looked up from germline, CDR1 is SGHNT and CDR2 is YENEEA.

This chain links TRBV11-3 with TRBJ2-3, with a weak D call TRBD1 (7 bases). This material consisted of peripheral blood, taken in a trial of Ad26.COV2.S vaccine versus placebo. The clonotype comes from a person between 18 and 60 years old who received the Ad26.COV2.S COVID-19 vaccine or a placebo. CDR3 loop: CASSSRDSPGGTDTQYF. In DNA, the CDR3 is TGTGCCAGCAGCTCGCGGGACAGCCCCGGGGGCACAGATACGCAGTATTTT. Supplemented by reference TRBV11-3 and TRBJ2-3, the full variable domain reads EAGVVQSPRYKIIEKKQPVAFWCNPISGHNTLYWYLQNLGQGPELLIRYENEEAVDDSQLPKDRFSAERLKGVDSTLKIQPAELGDSAVYLCASSSRDSPGGTDTQYFGPGTRLTVL.